This T cell receptor beta chain was sequenced during a study of cytomegalovirus exposure and HLA in healthy donors. For the study at large: The Caucasian-associated ancestry cluster contained 81% of the approximately 390 genotyped donors. The study, taken as a whole, reports: Clonal expansion was found to be greater in HLA-associated TCR beta chains than in equally common others in a later analysis. Within the data, a cluster of highly shared sequence variants was likely a sequencing artifact. Rare TCR sequences dominated, though some public TCRs recurred in many donors.

The ends lost 3 bases at V and 7 bases at J; junction bases unmatched: 5. The germline CDR1 and CDR2 sequences are MNHEY and SMNVEV (reference sequence). The CDR3 is made up of 14 amino acids. In the PCR, 60 Vbeta and 13 Jbeta primers were used. Produced via immunoSEQ multiplex PCR; TCRdb's table is partial and in-frame only. The sample consists of around 76,000 clones, around two thirds of them appearing once. This clone has more than one count but fewer than ten. Its antigen is still unknown. The chain joins TRBV27 to TRBJ2-7; 11 bases match TRBD2. This receptor was obtained from a woman between 50 and 59 years old in good health and CMV-seropositive. Sequences were obtained from PBMCs. CDR3 region: CASSLIASGREQYF. The CDR3, as DNA: TGTGCCAGCAGTTTGATAGCTAGCGGGAGGGAGCAGTACTTC.